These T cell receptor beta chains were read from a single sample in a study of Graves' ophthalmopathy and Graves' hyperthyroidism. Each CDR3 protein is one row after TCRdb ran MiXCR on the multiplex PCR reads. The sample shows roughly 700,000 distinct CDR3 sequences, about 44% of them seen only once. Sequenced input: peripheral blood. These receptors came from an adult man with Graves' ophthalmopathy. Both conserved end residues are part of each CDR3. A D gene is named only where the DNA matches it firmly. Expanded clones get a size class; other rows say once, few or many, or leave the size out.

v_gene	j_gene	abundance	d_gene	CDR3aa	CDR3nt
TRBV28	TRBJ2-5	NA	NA	CASSLRGAAETQYF	TGTGCCAGCAGTTTACGTGGGGCGGCGGAGACCCAGTACTTC
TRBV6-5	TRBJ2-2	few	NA	CASSAGLRVSLTGELFF	TGTGCCAGCAGCGCAGGTCTCCGGGTCTCACTCACCGGGGAGCTGTTTTTT
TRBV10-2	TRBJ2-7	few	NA	CASRNAGTNYEQYF	TGCGCCAGCAGAAACGCCGGGACAAACTACGAGCAGTACTTC
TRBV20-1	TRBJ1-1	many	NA	CSATEGRDGSAFF	TGCAGTGCTACCGAAGGTCGGGACGGTTCAGCTTTCTTT
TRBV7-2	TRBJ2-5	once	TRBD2	CASSYSGLAALYQETQYF	TGTGCCAGCAGTTACAGCGGGCTAGCGGCCCTGTACCAAGAGACCCAGTACTTC
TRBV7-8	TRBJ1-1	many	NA	CASSLLQGRTGAEAFF	TGTGCCAGCAGCCTCTTACAGGGACGAACGGGGGCTGAAGCTTTCTTT
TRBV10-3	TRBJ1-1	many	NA	CAISEGRVNTEAFF	TGTGCCATCAGTGAGGGACGGGTGAACACTGAAGCTTTCTTT
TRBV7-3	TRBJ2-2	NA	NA	CASSQARESTEELFF	TGTGCCAGCAGCCAAGCCCGAGAAAGCACCGAGGAGCTGTTTTTT
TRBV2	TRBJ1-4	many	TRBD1	CASKLRQGEEKLFF	TGTGCCAGCAAGCTCCGACAGGGAGAGGAAAAACTGTTTTTT
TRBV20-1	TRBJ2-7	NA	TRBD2	CSAKTSGAFYEQYF	TGCAGTGCTAAGACTAGCGGGGCCTTCTACGAGCAGTACTTC
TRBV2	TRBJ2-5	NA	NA	CASSRNGRKGETQYF	TGTGCCAGCAGTCGAAACGGCAGAAAGGGCGAGACCCAGTACTTC
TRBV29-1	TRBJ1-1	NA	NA	CSVEGGTAGSTEAFF	TGCAGCGTTGAAGGTGGCACGGCGGGGAGCACTGAAGCTTTCTTT
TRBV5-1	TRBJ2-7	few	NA	CASSLEGGLDSYEQYF	TGCGCCAGCAGCTTGGAGGGGGGACTCGATTCCTACGAGCAGTACTTC
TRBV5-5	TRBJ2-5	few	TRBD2	CASSPRGGTSGEETQYF	TGTGCCAGCAGCCCTCGCGGCGGGACTAGCGGGGAAGAGACCCAGTACTTC
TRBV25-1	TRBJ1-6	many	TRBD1	CASRSDRGGTPLHF	TGTGCCAGCAGGTCGGACAGGGGAGGGACACCCCTCCACTTT
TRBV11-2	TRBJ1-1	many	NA	CASSAAGGRTEAFF	TGTGCCAGCAGCGCAGCGGGGGGTCGCACTGAAGCTTTCTTT
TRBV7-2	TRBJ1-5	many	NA	CASSAEQGLNQPQHF	TGTGCCAGCAGCGCCGAACAGGGTCTCAATCAGCCCCAGCATTTT
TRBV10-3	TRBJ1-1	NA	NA	CASTLRENTEAFF	TGTGCCAGCACTCTCCGGGAGAACACTGAAGCTTTCTTT
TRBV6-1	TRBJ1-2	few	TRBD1	CASSEARTGYGYTF	TGTGCCAGCAGTGAAGCTCGGACAGGGTATGGCTACACCTTC
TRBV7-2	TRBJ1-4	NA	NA	CASSSPTRQGRWEKLFF	TGTGCCAGCAGCTCCCCGACTAGGCAGGGAAGATGGGAAAAACTGTTTTTT
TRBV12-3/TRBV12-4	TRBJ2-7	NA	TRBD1	CASSIRDRGYYEQYF	TGTGCCAGCAGCATTAGGGACAGGGGCTACTACGAGCAGTACTTC
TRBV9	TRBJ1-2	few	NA	CASSAGFGQGVGYTF	TGTGCCAGCAGCGCAGGCTTTGGGCAGGGAGTAGGCTACACCTTC
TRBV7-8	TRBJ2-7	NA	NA	CASSHGTLSYEQYF	TGTGCCAGCAGTCACGGGACACTGTCCTACGAGCAGTACTTC
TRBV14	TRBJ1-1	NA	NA	CASSSGLGTEAFF	TGTGCCAGCAGCTCAGGGCTGGGCACTGAAGCTTTCTTT
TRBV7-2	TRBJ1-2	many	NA	CASSPPGANYGYTF	TGTGCCAGCAGCCCCCCCGGTGCTAACTATGGCTACACCTTC
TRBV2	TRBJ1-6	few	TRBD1	CASSKLGQGASSYNSPLHF	TGTGCCAGCAGTAAGCTCGGACAGGGGGCCAGCTCCTATAATTCACCCCTCCACTTT
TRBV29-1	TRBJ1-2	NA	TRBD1	CSVRTGTYGYTF	TGCAGCGTCCGGACAGGGACCTATGGCTACACCTTC
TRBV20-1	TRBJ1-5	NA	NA	CSAGRAGNSNQPQHF	TGCAGTGCGGGGAGGGCAGGAAATAGCAATCAGCCCCAGCATTTT
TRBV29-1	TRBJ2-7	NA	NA	CSVEGAGRNEQYF	TGCAGCGTTGAAGGGGCAGGGAGGAACGAGCAGTACTTC
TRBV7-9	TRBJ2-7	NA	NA	CASSHRMGFGEQYF	TGTGCCAGCAGCCACAGGATGGGGTTTGGCGAGCAGTACTTC
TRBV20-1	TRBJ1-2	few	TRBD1	CSARRDRINYGYTF	TGCAGTGCTAGAAGGGACAGGATCAATTATGGCTACACCTTC
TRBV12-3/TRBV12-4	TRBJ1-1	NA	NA	CASSLILTGSGYTEAFF	TGTGCCAGCAGTTTGATCCTAACCGGTAGTGGCTACACTGAAGCTTTCTTT
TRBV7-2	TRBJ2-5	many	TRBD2	CASSLKTSWETQYF	TGTGCCAGCAGCTTAAAGACTAGCTGGGAGACCCAGTACTTC
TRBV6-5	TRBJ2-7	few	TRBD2	CASSSRGLVVYEQYF	TGTGCCAGCAGCTCCCGCGGACTAGTGGTCTACGAGCAGTACTTC
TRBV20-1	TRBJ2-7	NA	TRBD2	CSARDGGGQYEQYF	TGCAGTGCTAGAGATGGCGGGGGGCAATACGAGCAGTACTTC
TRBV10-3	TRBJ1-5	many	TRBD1	CAISAGGGWGNQPQHF	TGTGCCATCAGTGCTGGAGGGGGCTGGGGCAATCAGCCCCAGCATTTT
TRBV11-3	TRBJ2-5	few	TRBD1	CASSSGQGTQETQYF	TGTGCCAGCAGCTCTGGACAGGGGACACAAGAGACCCAGTACTTC
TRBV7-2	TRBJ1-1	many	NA	CASSSRGGNTEAFF	TGTGCCAGCAGCTCACGTGGGGGGAACACTGAAGCTTTCTTT